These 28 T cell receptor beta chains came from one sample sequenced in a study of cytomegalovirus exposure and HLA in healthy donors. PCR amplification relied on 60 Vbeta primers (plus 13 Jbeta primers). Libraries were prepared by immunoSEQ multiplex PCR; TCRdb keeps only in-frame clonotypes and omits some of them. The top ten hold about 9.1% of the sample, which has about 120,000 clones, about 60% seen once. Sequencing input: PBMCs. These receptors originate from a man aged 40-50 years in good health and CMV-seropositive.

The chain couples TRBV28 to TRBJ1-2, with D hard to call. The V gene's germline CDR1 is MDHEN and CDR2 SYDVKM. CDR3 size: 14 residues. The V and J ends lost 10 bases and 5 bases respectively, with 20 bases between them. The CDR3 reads CAISGAATEYGYTF. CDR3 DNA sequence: TGTGCCATCTCGGGAGCCGCGACTGAATATGGCTACACCTTC.

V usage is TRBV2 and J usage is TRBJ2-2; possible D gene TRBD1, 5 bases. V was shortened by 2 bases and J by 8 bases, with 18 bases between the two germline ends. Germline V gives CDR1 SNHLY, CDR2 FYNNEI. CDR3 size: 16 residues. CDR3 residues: CASSEHMAGNSGELFF. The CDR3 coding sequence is TGTGCCAGCAGTGAACATATGGCAGGGAATTCAGGGGAGCTGTTTTTT.

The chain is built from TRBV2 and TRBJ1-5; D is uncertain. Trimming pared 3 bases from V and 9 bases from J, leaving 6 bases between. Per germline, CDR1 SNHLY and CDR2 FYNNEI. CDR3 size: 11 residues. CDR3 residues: CASSDPGPQHF. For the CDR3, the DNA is TGTGCCAGCAGTGACCCAGGGCCCCAGCATTTT.

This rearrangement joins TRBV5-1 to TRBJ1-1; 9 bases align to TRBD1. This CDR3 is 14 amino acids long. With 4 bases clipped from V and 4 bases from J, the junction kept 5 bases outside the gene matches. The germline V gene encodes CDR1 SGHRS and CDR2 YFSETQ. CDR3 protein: CASSGTTGGTEAFF. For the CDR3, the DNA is TGCGCCAGCAGCGGAACGACAGGGGGCACTGAAGCTTTCTTT.

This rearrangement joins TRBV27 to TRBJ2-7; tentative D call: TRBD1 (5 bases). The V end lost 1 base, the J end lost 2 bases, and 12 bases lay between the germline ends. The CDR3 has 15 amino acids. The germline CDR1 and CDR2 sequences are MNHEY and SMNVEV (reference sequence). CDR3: CASSLLQAGPYEQYF. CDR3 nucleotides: TGTGCCAGCAGTTTATTACAGGCCGGCCCCTACGAGCAGTACTTC.

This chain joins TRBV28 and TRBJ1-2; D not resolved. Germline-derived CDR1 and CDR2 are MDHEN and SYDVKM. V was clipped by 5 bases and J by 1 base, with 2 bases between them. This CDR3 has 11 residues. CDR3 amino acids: CASSHNYGYTF. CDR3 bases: TGTGCCAGCAGTCATAACTATGGCTACACCTTC.

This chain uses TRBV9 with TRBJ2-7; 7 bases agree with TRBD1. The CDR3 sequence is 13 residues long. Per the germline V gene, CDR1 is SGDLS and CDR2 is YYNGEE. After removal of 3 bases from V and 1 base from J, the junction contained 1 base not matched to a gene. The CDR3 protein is CASSAQGSYEQYF. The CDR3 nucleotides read TGTGCCAGCAGCGCACAGGGGTCCTACGAGCAGTACTTC.

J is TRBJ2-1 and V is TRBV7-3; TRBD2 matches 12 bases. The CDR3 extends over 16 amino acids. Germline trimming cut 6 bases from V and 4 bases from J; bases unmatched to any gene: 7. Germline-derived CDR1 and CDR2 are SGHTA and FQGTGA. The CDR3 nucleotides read TGTGCCAGCAGAGGACTAGCGGGACAGAGGTACAATGAGCAGTTCTTC. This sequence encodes CASRGLAGQRYNEQFF.

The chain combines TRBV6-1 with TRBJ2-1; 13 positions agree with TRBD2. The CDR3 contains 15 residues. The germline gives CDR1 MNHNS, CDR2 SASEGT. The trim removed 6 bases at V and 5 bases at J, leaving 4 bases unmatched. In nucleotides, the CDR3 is TGTGCCAGCAGCCCGGGACTAGCGGGGCACAATGAGCAGTTCTTC. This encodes CASSPGLAGHNEQFF.

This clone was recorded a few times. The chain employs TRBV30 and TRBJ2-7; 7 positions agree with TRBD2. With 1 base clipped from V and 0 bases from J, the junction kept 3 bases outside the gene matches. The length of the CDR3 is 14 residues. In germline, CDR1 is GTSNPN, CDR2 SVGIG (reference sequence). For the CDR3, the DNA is TGTGCCTGGAGTGATGGGACTAACTCCTACGAGCAGTACTTC. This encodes CAWSDGTNSYEQYF.

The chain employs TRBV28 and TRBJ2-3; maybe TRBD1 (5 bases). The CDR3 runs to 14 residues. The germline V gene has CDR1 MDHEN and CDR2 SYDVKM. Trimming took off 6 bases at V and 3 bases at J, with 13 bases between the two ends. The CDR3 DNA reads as TGTGCCAGCAGGGCCCAGGGTCGAACAGATACGCAGTATTTT. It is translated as CASRAQGRTDTQYF. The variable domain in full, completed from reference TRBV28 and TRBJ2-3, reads DVKVTQSSRYLVKRTGEKVFLECVQDMDHENMFWYRQDPGLGLRLIYFSYDVKMKEKGDIPEGYSVSREKKERFSLILESASTNQTSMYLCASRAQGRTDTQYFGPGTRLTVL.

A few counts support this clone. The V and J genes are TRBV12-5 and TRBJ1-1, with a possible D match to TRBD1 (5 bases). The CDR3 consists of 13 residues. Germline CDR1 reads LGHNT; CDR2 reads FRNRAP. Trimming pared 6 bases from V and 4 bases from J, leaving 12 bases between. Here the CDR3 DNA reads TGTGCTAGTGGAAGCCAGGGAGGCACTGAAGCTTTCTTT. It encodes CASGSQGGTEAFF.

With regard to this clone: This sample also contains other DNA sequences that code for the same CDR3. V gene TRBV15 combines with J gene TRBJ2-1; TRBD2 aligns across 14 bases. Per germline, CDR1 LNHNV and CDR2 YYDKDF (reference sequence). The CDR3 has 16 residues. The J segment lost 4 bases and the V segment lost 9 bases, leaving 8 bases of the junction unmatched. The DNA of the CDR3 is TGTGCCACTAGCTCCCGACTAGCGGGAGGGTACAATGAGCAGTTCTTC. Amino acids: CATSSRLAGGYNEQFF.

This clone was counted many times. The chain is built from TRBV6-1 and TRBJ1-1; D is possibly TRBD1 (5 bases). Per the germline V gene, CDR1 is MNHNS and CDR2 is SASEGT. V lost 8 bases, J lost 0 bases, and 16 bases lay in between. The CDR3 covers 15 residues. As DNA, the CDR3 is TGTGCCAGCGGCTCGAAGGGCAGGGTGAACACTGAAGCTTTCTTT. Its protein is CASGSKGRVNTEAFF.

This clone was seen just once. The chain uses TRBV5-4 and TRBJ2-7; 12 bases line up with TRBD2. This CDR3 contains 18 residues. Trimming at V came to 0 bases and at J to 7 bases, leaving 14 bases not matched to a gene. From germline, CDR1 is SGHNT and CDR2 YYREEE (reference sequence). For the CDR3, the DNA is TGTGCCAGCAGCTTGGACCTATTTTCTAGCGGGAGGGCTGGGGAGCAGTACTTC. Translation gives CASSLDLFSSGRAGEQYF.

CDR3 nucleotide sequence: TGTGCCAGCAGCCAAGAGGGCAGGGGTGTAGGGGGCTACACCTTC. Translation gives CASSQEGRGVGGYTF. The gene calls are TRBV4-2 and TRBJ1-2; possible D gene TRBD1, 6 bases. This CDR3 is built from 15 residues. Trimming cost V 0 bases and J 8 bases, with 16 bases left between them. The germline CDR1 and CDR2 sequences are LGHNA and YNFKEQ.

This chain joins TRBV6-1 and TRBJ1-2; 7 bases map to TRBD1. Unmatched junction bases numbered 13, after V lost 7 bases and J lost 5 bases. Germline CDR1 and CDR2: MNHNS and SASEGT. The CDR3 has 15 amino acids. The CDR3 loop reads CASNLGYRGEYGYTF. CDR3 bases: TGTGCCAGCAACCTCGGATACAGGGGAGAATATGGCTACACCTTC.

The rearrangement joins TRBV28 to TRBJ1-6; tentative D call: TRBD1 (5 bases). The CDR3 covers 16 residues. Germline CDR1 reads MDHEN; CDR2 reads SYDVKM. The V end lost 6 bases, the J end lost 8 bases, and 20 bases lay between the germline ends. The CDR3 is CASSPGGINPYSPLHF. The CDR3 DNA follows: TGTGCCAGCAGCCCTGGGGGGATAAACCCCTATTCACCCCTCCACTTT.

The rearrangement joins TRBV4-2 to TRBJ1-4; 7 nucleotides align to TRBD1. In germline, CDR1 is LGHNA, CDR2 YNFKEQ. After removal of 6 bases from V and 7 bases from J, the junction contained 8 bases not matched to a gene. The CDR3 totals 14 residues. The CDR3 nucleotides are TGTGCCAGCAGGCTCCGGGACAGTGGTGAAAAACTGTTTTTT. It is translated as CASRLRDSGEKLFF.

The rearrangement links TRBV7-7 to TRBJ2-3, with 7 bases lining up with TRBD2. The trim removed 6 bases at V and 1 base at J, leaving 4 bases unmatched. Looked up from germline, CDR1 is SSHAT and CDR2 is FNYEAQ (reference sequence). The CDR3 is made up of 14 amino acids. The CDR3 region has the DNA TGTGCCAGCAGTCGGGGGGAGGGCACAGATACGCAGTATTTT. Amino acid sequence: CASSRGEGTDTQYF.

The CDR3 coding sequence is TGTGCCAGCAGTGGCGGGTGGGGGGGGGAGACCCAGTACTTC. It encodes CASSGGWGGETQYF. The chain combines TRBV2 with TRBJ2-5; TRBD2 agrees at 7 bases. The trim removed 4 bases at V and 5 bases at J, leaving 7 bases unmatched. CDR1 SNHLY and CDR2 FYNNEI come from the germline V gene. The CDR3 has 14 amino acids. The variable domain in full, with the rest retrieved from reference TRBV2 and TRBJ2-5, is EPEVTQTPSHQVTQMGQEVILRCVPISNHLYFYWYRQILGQKVEFLVSFYNNEISEKSEIFDDQFSVERPDGSNFTLKIRSTKLEDSAMYFCASSGGWGGETQYFGPGTRLLVL.

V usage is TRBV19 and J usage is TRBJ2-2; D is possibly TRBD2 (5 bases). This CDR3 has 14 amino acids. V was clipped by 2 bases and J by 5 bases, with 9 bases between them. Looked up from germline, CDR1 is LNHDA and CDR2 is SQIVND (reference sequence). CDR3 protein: CASSISGGTGELFF. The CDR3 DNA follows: TGTGCCAGTAGTATATCGGGCGGGACCGGGGAGCTGTTTTTT.

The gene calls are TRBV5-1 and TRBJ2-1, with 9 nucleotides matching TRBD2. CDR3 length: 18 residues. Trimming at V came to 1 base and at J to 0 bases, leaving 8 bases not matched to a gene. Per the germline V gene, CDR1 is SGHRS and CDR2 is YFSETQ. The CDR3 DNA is TGCGCCAGCAGCTTGCGTGGCGGGGGGGCCAACTCCTACAATGAGCAGTTCTTC. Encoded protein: CASSLRGGGANSYNEQFF.

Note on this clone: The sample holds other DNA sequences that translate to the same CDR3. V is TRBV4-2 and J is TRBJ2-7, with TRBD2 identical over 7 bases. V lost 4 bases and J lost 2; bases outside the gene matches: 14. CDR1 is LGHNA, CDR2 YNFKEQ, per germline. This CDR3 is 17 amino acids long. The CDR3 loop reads CASSPKLGLADPYEQYF. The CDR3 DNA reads TGTGCCAGCAGCCCAAAACTAGGGCTAGCGGACCCCTACGAGCAGTACTTC.

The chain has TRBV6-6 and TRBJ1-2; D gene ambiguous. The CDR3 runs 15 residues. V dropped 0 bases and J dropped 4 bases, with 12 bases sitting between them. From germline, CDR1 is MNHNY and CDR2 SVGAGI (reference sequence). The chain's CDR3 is CASSYSPGRSYGYTF. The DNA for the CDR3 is TGTGCCAGCAGTTACTCGCCGGGGAGGTCCTATGGCTACACCTTC.

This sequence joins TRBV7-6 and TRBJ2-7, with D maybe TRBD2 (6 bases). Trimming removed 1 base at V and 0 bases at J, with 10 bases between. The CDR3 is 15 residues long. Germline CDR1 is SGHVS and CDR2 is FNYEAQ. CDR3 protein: CASSLGEVASYEQYF. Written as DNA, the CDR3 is TGTGCCAGCAGCTTAGGGGAGGTAGCCTCCTACGAGCAGTACTTC.

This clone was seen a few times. For the CDR3, the DNA is TGTGCCAGCTCACCATCAGGGGGCGATGGCTACACCTTC. Translation: CASSPSGGDGYTF. The chain recombines TRBV18 with TRBJ1-2; TRBD1 agrees at 8 bases. The length of the CDR3 is 13 residues. The V segment lost 2 bases and the J segment 6 bases; nucleotides outside the gene matches: 2. Per the germline V gene, CDR1 is KGHSH and CDR2 is LQKENI.

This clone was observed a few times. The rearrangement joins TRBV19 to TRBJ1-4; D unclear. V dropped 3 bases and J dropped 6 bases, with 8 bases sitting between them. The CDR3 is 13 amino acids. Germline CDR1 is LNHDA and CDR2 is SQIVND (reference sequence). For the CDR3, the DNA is TGTGCCAGTAGTATGGGCACCTATGAAAAACTGTTTTTT. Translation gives CASSMGTYEKLFF.